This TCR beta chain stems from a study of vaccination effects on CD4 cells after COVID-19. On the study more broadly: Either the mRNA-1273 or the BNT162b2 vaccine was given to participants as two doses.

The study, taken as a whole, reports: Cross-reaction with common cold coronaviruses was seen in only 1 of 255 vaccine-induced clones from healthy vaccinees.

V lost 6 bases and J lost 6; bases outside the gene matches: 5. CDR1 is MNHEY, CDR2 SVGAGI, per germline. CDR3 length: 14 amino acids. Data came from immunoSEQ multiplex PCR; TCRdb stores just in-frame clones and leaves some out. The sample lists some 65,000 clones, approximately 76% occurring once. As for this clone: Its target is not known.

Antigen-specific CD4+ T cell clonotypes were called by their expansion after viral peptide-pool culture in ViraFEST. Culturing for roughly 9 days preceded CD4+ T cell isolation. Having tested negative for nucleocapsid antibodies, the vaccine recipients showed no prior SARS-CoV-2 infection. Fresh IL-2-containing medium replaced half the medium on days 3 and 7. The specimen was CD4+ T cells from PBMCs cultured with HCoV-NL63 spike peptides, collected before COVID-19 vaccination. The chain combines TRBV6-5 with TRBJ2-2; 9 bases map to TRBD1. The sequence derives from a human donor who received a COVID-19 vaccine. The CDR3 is CASSWDRAAGELFF. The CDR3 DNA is TGTGCCAGCAGCTGGGACAGGGCGGCCGGGGAGCTGTTTTTT.